The 26 T cell receptor beta chains presented below share a single source sample, sequenced in a study of monozygotic twins with cystic fibrosis. Libraries were prepared by immunoSEQ multiplex PCR; TCRdb keeps only in-frame clonotypes and omits some of them. The repertoire includes some 35,000 clones, around 66% of them detected once, and 0.7% to 1% sits in the top ten. Input material: blood. The source of these receptors is a girl aged 10-17 years with cystic fibrosis.

The gene calls are TRBV5-6 and TRBJ2-3; D unresolved. V was shortened by 0 bases and J by 6 bases, with 11 bases between the two germline ends. The germline CDR1 and CDR2 sequences are SGHDT and YYEEEE. The CDR3 is made up of 14 amino acids. CDR3 residues: CASSLVATYDTQYF. CDR3 nucleotide sequence: TGTGCCAGCAGCTTGGTGGCGACCTACGATACGCAGTATTTT.

This clone was recorded once. The chain has TRBV27 and TRBJ2-3; 8 bases align to TRBD2. Germline-derived CDR1 and CDR2 are MNHEY and SMNVEV (reference sequence). The junction had 11 bases not matched to a gene; V was cut back by 5 bases and J by 4 bases. The CDR3 sequence is 16 residues long. In nucleotides, the CDR3 is TGTGCCAGCAGTCTATATAGCGGGGAAGGGGCAGATACGCAGTATTTT. Its translation is CASSLYSGEGADTQYF.

This clone was seen a single time. The V gene is TRBV9, the J gene TRBJ2-1; D perhaps matches TRBD2 (6 bases). Germline-derived CDR1 and CDR2 are SGDLS and YYNGEE. Trimming removed 5 bases from V and 0 bases from J, with 12 bases in between. This CDR3 region has 15 residues. CDR3 protein: CASSSSGSSYNEQFF. The CDR3 DNA reads as TGTGCCAGCAGTTCCTCCGGGAGCTCCTACAATGAGCAGTTCTTC.

V usage is TRBV29-1 and J usage is TRBJ2-4; 9 bases match TRBD2. The CDR3 is 13 amino acids. With V trimmed by 4 bases and J by 9 bases, 7 bases remained unmatched. The V gene's germline CDR1 is SQVTM and CDR2 ANQGSEA. The chain's CDR3 is CSVVLSGRPIQYF. CDR3 DNA sequence: TGCAGCGTTGTTCTTAGCGGGAGACCCATTCAGTACTTC.

V and J are TRBV29-1 and TRBJ2-1, with 9 nucleotides matching TRBD2. This CDR3 is built from 16 residues. Germline CDR1 reads SQVTM; CDR2 reads ANQGSEA. V gave up 1 base and J gave up 4 bases; unmatched junction bases: 8. This chain's CDR3 is CSVEVGLAGIYNEQFF. CDR3 nucleotides: TGCAGCGTTGAAGTTGGCCTAGCGGGAATATACAATGAGCAGTTCTTC.

This sequence joins TRBV7-2 and TRBJ2-7; 8 nucleotides match TRBD2. Germline V gives CDR1 SGHTA, CDR2 FQGNSA. The junction had 12 bases not matched to a gene; V was cut back by 2 bases and J by 3 bases. The CDR3 has 17 residues. CDR3 nucleotides: TGTGCCAGCAGCTTATCACCGGGACTAGGAATAATCTACGAGCAGTACTTC. It codes for CASSLSPGLGIIYEQYF.

This clone was observed a few times. The V gene is TRBV12-5, the J gene TRBJ2-2; TRBD2 agrees at 11 bases. Germline assignment: CDR1 LGHNT and CDR2 FRNRAP. CDR3 length equals 17 residues. Losses at the gene ends were 1 base for V and 1 base for J; bases not matched to a gene: 2. DNA of the CDR3: TGTGCTAGTGGTTTGGAAACTAGCGGGAGGAACACCGGGGAGCTGTTTTTT. Translated: CASGLETSGRNTGELFF.

The V gene is TRBV7-3, the J gene TRBJ2-2; 9 positions agree with TRBD2. The V gene end was trimmed by 0 bases and the J gene end by 5 bases; junction bases not matched to a gene: 7. The CDR3 runs 17 residues. CDR1 and CDR2 from the germline V gene are SGHTA and FQGTGA. CDR3 amino acids: CASSLTGGAGGTGELFF. The CDR3 nucleotides are TGTGCCAGCAGCTTAACAGGCGGAGCGGGAGGTACCGGGGAGCTGTTTTTT.

This clone was detected once. This chain links TRBV9 with TRBJ2-7, with TRBD1 matching 9 bases. J lost 2 bases, V lost 1 base, and 4 bases had no gene match. The CDR3 consists of 15 residues. Per the germline V gene, CDR1 is SGDLS and CDR2 is YYNGEE. Here the CDR3 DNA reads TGTGCCAGCAGCGTATCACAGGGGGCCACCTACGAGCAGTACTTC. Protein: CASSVSQGATYEQYF.

This clone appeared a few times. The V gene is TRBV27, the J gene TRBJ2-7; possibly TRBD1 for D (5 bases). V was trimmed by 8 bases and J by 7 bases, leaving 30 bases between them. The germline gives CDR1 MNHEY, CDR2 SMNVEV (reference sequence). This CDR3 spans 17 amino acids. The CDR3 spells CASLPPRQHHNLCEQYF. CDR3 nucleotide sequence: TGTGCCAGCCTTCCTCCCCGACAGCATCATAACCTCTGTGAGCAGTACTTC.

J is TRBJ1-1 and V is TRBV28, with 7 bases lining up with TRBD1. The CDR3 runs 15 residues. Trimming took 7 bases from V and 1 from J; bases not matched to a gene: 9. Germline CDR1 and CDR2: MDHEN and SYDVKM. Here the CDR3 reads CASTLQGPSNTEAFF. CDR3 sequence (DNA): TGTGCCAGCACCTTACAGGGGCCCTCGAACACTGAAGCTTTCTTT.

The chain uses TRBV10-3 and TRBJ1-3, with D tentatively TRBD1 (5 bases). The germline CDR1 and CDR2 sequences are ENHRY and SYGVKD. The CDR3 has 16 residues. Trimming took 0 bases from V and 8 from J, leaving 17 bases between them. CDR3 residues: CAISESTGQGWDTIYF. The CDR3 DNA reads TGTGCCATCAGTGAGTCGACGGGGCAGGGCTGGGACACCATATATTTT.

This chain links TRBV13 with TRBJ2-2; no firm D call. Germline assignment: CDR1 PRHDT and CDR2 FYEKMQ (reference sequence). Trimming shortened V by 6 bases and J by 5 bases, and 7 bases separated the two germline ends. This CDR3 comprises 12 residues. The CDR3 DNA reads TGTGCCAGCAGGGATACGACCGGGGAGCTGTTTTTT. Its translation is CASRDTTGELFF.

This rearrangement joins TRBV10-3 to TRBJ2-4; 8 bases agree with TRBD1. J lost 0 bases, V lost 4 bases, and 5 bases had no gene match. CDR1 and CDR2 from the germline V gene are ENHRY and SYGVKD. CDR3 length: 16 residues. CDR3 nucleotides: TGTGCCATCAGTGGAGGGACAGGTTTAGCCAAAAACATTCAGTACTTC. Translating it yields CAISGGTGLAKNIQYF.

The genes are TRBV4-3 and TRBJ2-1; D call uncertain. CDR1 LGHNA and CDR2 YSLEER come from the germline V gene. CDR3 length equals 15 residues. V was shortened by 4 bases and J by 0 bases, with 10 bases between the two germline ends. The DNA for the CDR3 is TGCGCCAGCAGCCGAAACAGTGGCTCCTACAATGAGCAGTTCTTC. Amino acids: CASSRNSGSYNEQFF.

This clone was observed a single time. The chain combines TRBV10-3 with TRBJ1-1, with D maybe TRBD1 (6 bases). The V gene's germline CDR1 is ENHRY and CDR2 SYGVKD. The CDR3 has 16 residues. Deletions cut 10 bases from V and 1 base from J, with 22 bases between. The CDR3 loop is CATASRGGTGNTEAFF. Written as DNA, the CDR3 is TGTGCCACCGCATCCAGAGGGGGGACGGGGAACACTGAAGCTTTCTTT.

This chain's CDR3 is CASSSRANYGGYTF. The CDR3 nucleotides are TGTGCCAGCAGTTCCCGGGCCAACTATGGTGGCTACACCTTC. The rearrangement joins TRBV27 to TRBJ1-2, with unresolved D. The CDR3 contains 14 residues. Trimming cost V 4 bases and J 7 bases, with 16 bases left between them. Germline V lookup: CDR1 MNHEY, CDR2 SMNVEV (reference sequence).

This clone was counted a single time. This rearrangement joins TRBV18 to TRBJ2-4, with TRBD1 matching 7 bases. Germline loops: CDR1 KGHSH, CDR2 LQKENI. This CDR3 is built from 15 residues. Trimming at V came to 6 bases and at J to 2 bases, leaving 7 bases not matched to a gene. CDR3 in DNA: TGTGCCAGCTCTCCCCAGGGGGTCACCAAAAACATTCAGTACTTC. Translated: CASSPQGVTKNIQYF. Looking up the rest from reference TRBV18 and TRBJ2-4 gives the full variable domain: NAGVMQNPRHLVRRRGQEARLRCSPMKGHSHVYWYRQLPEEGLKFMVYLQKENIIDESGMPKERFSAEFPKEGPSILRIQQVVRGDSAAYFCASSPQGVTKNIQYFGAGTRLSVL.

In its sample, this clone was seen a few times. The chain joins TRBV6-6 to TRBJ1-2, with 8 bases identical to TRBD1. Germline V gene sequence: CDR1 MNHNY, CDR2 SVGAGI (reference sequence). CDR3 size: 14 residues. V dropped 4 bases and J dropped 5; count of bases not matched to a gene: 6. The CDR3 DNA reads as TGTGCCAGCAGTTTCGGACAGGGTGGATATGGCTACACCTTC. It specifies CASSFGQGGYGYTF.

CDR3 amino acids: CASSEVTSGAYNEQFF. CDR3 nucleotide sequence: TGTGCCAGCAGTGAGGTTACTAGCGGGGCCTACAATGAGCAGTTCTTC. The chain has TRBV6-1 and TRBJ2-1, with 10 bases identical to TRBD2. The CDR3 sequence is 16 residues long. V lost 3 bases to trimming and J lost 2 bases; unmatched junction nucleotides: 4. Germline CDR1 is MNHNS and CDR2 is SASEGT.

This rearrangement joins TRBV7-2 to TRBJ2-7; a possible D gene is TRBD1 (6 bases). This CDR3 has 14 amino acids. V gave up 2 bases and J gave up 0 bases, with 8 bases separating them. CDR1 and CDR2 from the germline V gene are SGHTA and FQGNSA. CDR3 in amino acids: CASSLTGPSYEQYF. The DNA for the CDR3 is TGTGCCAGCAGCTTAACAGGGCCCTCCTACGAGCAGTACTTC.

This chain connects TRBV2 to TRBJ2-1, with 14 bases that match TRBD2. V dropped 4 bases and J dropped 9; count of bases not matched to a gene: 5. The CDR3 runs 15 residues. In germline, CDR1 is SNHLY, CDR2 FYNNEI. CDR3 sequence: CASSVAGLAGGEQFF. The CDR3, as DNA: TGTGCCAGCAGTGTTGCCGGACTAGCGGGAGGTGAGCAGTTCTTC.

V usage is TRBV6-1 and J usage is TRBJ2-7; no definite D call. From germline, CDR1 is MNHNS and CDR2 SASEGT. Trimming pared 5 bases from V and 6 bases from J, leaving 8 bases between. The CDR3 is 11 residues long. CDR3 amino acids: CASSFGIEQYF. As DNA, the CDR3 is TGTGCCAGCAGTTTTGGTATCGAGCAGTACTTC.

In this sample, this clone turned up a few times. The gene calls are TRBV11-1 and TRBJ2-6, with D hard to call. Germline values: CDR1 SGHAT, CDR2 FQDESV (reference sequence). This CDR3 is 16 amino acids long. The V end lost 3 bases, the J end lost 0 bases, and 9 bases lay between the germline ends. The CDR3 region has the DNA TGTGCCAGCAGCTTCGGTCGACTCTCTGGGGCCAACGTCCTGACTTTC. Protein sequence: CASSFGRLSGANVLTF. Complete variable domain (other parts from reference TRBV11-1 and TRBJ2-6): EAEVAQSPRYKITEKSQAVAFWCDPISGHATLYWYRQILGQGPELLVQFQDESVVDDSQLPKDRFSAERLKGVDSTLKIQPAELGDSAMYLCASSFGRLSGANVLTFGAGSRLTVL.

The chain recombines TRBV12-5 with TRBJ1-2; D gene ambiguous. CDR3 length: 14 residues. Germline lookup yields CDR1 LGHNT and CDR2 FRNRAP. V was cut by 1 base and J by 7 bases, with 13 bases left in between. The CDR3 protein is CASGLELGIGGYTF. The CDR3 DNA follows: TGTGCTAGTGGTTTGGAGTTGGGGATAGGTGGCTACACCTTC.

The chain has TRBV7-9 and TRBJ2-3, with D unresolved. CDR3 length: 13 amino acids. Per germline, CDR1 SEHNR and CDR2 FQNEAQ (reference sequence). Deletions cut 4 bases from V and 6 bases from J, with 11 bases between. The CDR3 nucleotides are TGTGCCAGCAGCTGGCTCCCCACCGATACGCAGTATTTT. Its protein product is CASSWLPTDTQYF.